Shown below are 21 T cell receptor beta chains from a single sample sequenced in a study of blood T cell repertoires in COVID-19. Sequencing used immunoSEQ multiplex PCR; TCRdb keeps in-frame clones, though not all of them. The sample contains hundreds of thousands of clones, 86% of which appear only once. Sample: peripheral blood. The receptor set was obtained from a woman in her 70s with COVID-19, enrolled during active disease.

The chain recombines TRBV29-1 with TRBJ1-4; D perhaps matches TRBD1 (5 bases). The CDR3 extends over 17 amino acids. V gave up 6 bases and J gave up 5 bases, with 25 bases separating them. Germline CDR1 reads SQVTM; CDR2 reads ANQGSEA. The DNA for the CDR3 is TGCAGCGTACTTTCCAGGGCCCCTTACGGGGGGAATGAAAAACTGTTTTTT. Amino acids: CSVLSRAPYGGNEKLFF.

The chain is built from TRBV19 and TRBJ1-2, with D perhaps TRBD1 (6 bases). The CDR3 is 13 amino acids. The V gene lost 7 bases and the J gene lost 8 bases, with 17 bases spanning the gap. Germline CDR1 and CDR2: LNHDA and SQIVND (reference sequence). CDR3 protein: CASNTGWKGGYTF. The CDR3, as DNA: TGTGCCAGTAATACAGGGTGGAAGGGCGGCTACACCTTC.

The rearrangement links TRBV11-2 to TRBJ1-3, with D possibly matching TRBD1 (6 bases). Trimming left V 6 bases short and J 0 bases short, with 12 bases between. Germline assignment: CDR1 SGHAT and CDR2 FQNNGV. The CDR3 is 15 amino acids. The CDR3 DNA reads as TGTGCCAGCAGGCGCGTACAGGGCTCTGGAAACACCATATATTTT. Residues: CASRRVQGSGNTIYF.

The chain employs TRBV19 and TRBJ1-4, with D uncertain. The CDR3 runs 15 residues. Trimming removed 3 bases from V and 8 bases from J, with 16 bases in between. Germline CDR1 reads LNHDA; CDR2 reads SQIVND (reference sequence). CDR3 sequence: CASSIPREVMEKLFF. The CDR3 DNA follows: TGTGCCAGTAGTATCCCGAGAGAAGTAATGGAAAAACTGTTTTTT.

This clone was picked up one time. This chain links TRBV6-5 with TRBJ1-1, with 10 bases aligning to TRBD1. CDR3 length: 15 amino acids. From germline, CDR1 is MNHEY and CDR2 SVGAGI. J was trimmed by 5 bases and V by 8 bases; bases with no gene match: 11. The CDR3 DNA reads as TGTGCCAGCGCTCTCGCTGGGACAGGGGCGACTGAAGCTTTCTTT. It yields the protein CASALAGTGATEAFF.

This clone was observed a handful of times. The chain joins TRBV13 to TRBJ1-3, with D perhaps TRBD1 (5 bases). V lost 3 bases and J lost 1, with 7 bases in between. Germline assignment: CDR1 PRHDT and CDR2 FYEKMQ (reference sequence). The CDR3 is made up of 14 amino acids. The CDR3 nucleotides are TGTGCCAGCAGCTTCACAGGTTCTGGAAACACCATATATTTT. This sequence encodes CASSFTGSGNTIYF.

This chain connects TRBV10-2 to TRBJ1-4, with TRBD1 identical over 7 bases. The CDR3 has 15 amino acids. Germline values: CDR1 WSHSY, CDR2 SAAADI. V lost 7 bases, J lost 3 bases, and 8 bases stayed unmatched. CDR3 nucleotide sequence: TGCGCCAGCAAGCTACAGGGGACCCCTAATGAAAAACTGTTTTTT. Amino acids: CASKLQGTPNEKLFF.

The rearrangement joins TRBV7-2 to TRBJ1-1, with D perhaps TRBD1 (6 bases). With 8 bases removed from V and 12 bases from J, the gap between germline ends came to 19 bases. CDR3 size: 12 residues. The germline V gene has CDR1 SGHTA and CDR2 FQGNSA. CDR3 sequence: CASGDPQGISFF. CDR3 bases: TGTGCCAGCGGGGACCCGCAGGGGATTTCTTTCTTT.

The chain uses TRBV3-1 (or the pseudogene TRBV3-2) and TRBJ2-2; no reliable D call. The ends were cut back, 4 bases at V and 7 bases at J, with 7 bases in the middle. The CDR3 length is 12 residues. CDR1 is LGHDT, CDR2 YNNKEL, per germline (reference sequence). CDR3 bases: TGTGCCAGCAGCCTCTCGAGCGGGGAGCTGTTTTTT. Translating gives CASSLSSGELFF.

This chain uses TRBV9 with TRBJ2-1, with D tentatively TRBD2 (6 bases). Germline loops: CDR1 SGDLS, CDR2 YYNGEE. Trimming pared 0 bases from V and 6 bases from J, leaving 10 bases between. CDR3 length: 14 amino acids. CDR3 sequence (DNA): TGTGCCAGCAGCGTAGCGGGGGACCTCAATGAGCAGTTCTTC. Translated: CASSVAGDLNEQFF.

V and J are TRBV6-6 and TRBJ2-3; 11 positions agree with TRBD2. Germline assignment: CDR1 MNHNY and CDR2 SVGAGI (reference sequence). CDR3 length: 16 residues. J was trimmed by 5 bases and V by 0 bases; bases with no gene match: 4. The CDR3 DNA is TGTGCCAGCAGTTACTCGACTAGCGGGGAAAGAGATACGCAGTATTTT. Translation gives CASSYSTSGERDTQYF.

The CDR3 DNA follows: TGTGCCAGCAGCTTTGTAGCGGGGGGGCCCTACGAGCAGTACTTC. Encoded protein: CASSFVAGGPYEQYF. The genes are TRBV7-2 and TRBJ2-7; 11 nucleotides line up with TRBD2. Germline lookup yields CDR1 SGHTA and CDR2 FQGNSA. The CDR3 loop spans 15 amino acids. J lost 2 bases, V lost 3 bases, and 3 bases had no gene match.

The genes are TRBV5-1 and TRBJ2-5, with 10 bases identical to TRBD2. Germline V lookup: CDR1 SGHRS, CDR2 YFSETQ. The CDR3 has 14 amino acids. Losses at the gene ends were 2 bases for V and 7 bases for J; bases not matched to a gene: 5. CDR3 DNA sequence: TGCGCCAGCAGCTTAGCGGGGGGGCCTGGGACCCAGTACTTC. It encodes CASSLAGGPGTQYF.

The V call is TRBV5-1, the J call TRBJ1-2; D remains unclear. The CDR3 consists of 14 residues. Trimming took off 0 bases at V and 2 bases at J, with 8 bases between the two ends. Germline V lookup: CDR1 SGHRS, CDR2 YFSETQ. The CDR3 region has the DNA TGCGCCAGCAGCTTGGGACTCACCAACTATGGCTACACCTTC. Amino acids: CASSLGLTNYGYTF.

The V gene is TRBV2, the J gene TRBJ2-7, with 9 bases lining up with TRBD2. The V gene's germline CDR1 is SNHLY and CDR2 FYNNEI. CDR3 size: 13 residues. V dropped 8 bases and J dropped 1; count of bases not matched to a gene: 3. CDR3 nucleotide sequence: TGTGCCAGCGCCCTAGCGGGGTCCTACGAGCAGTACTTC. It translates to CASALAGSYEQYF.

The V and J genes are TRBV7-2 and TRBJ2-3, with TRBD2 matching 14 bases. Unmatched junction bases numbered 15, after V lost 6 bases and J lost 4 bases. The CDR3 consists of 19 residues. Looked up from germline, CDR1 is SGHTA and CDR2 is FQGNSA. In DNA form, the CDR3 reads TGTGCCAGCAGACGACCCCGACTAGCGGGGGGGCAAGGGTCAGATACGCAGTATTTT. Its protein product is CASRRPRLAGGQGSDTQYF.

The rearrangement joins TRBV28 to TRBJ1-3; D might be TRBD1 (6 bases). Germline loops: CDR1 MDHEN, CDR2 SYDVKM. Trimming removed 2 bases from V and 5 bases from J, with 10 bases in between. CDR3 length: 14 amino acids. CDR3 nucleotides: TGTGCCAGCAGTTTAAGGACAGTCAGAAACACCATATATTTT. Its translation is CASSLRTVRNTIYF.

V usage is TRBV6-1 and J usage is TRBJ1-6; 7 positions agree with TRBD1. The trim removed 1 base at V and 10 bases at J, leaving 4 bases unmatched. The germline CDR1 and CDR2 sequences are MNHNS and SASEGT. The CDR3 sequence is 14 residues long. CDR3 in DNA: TGTGCCAGCAGTGAAGGGGACAGATTGTCACCCCTCCACTTT. Amino acids: CASSEGDRLSPLHF.

The CDR3 here is CASSRGRGQGINSPLHF. CDR3 bases: TGTGCCAGCAGTCGAGGACGAGGGCAGGGGATAAATTCACCCCTCCACTTT. The chain links TRBV6-6 to TRBJ1-6; tentatively, D is TRBD1 (6 bases). V gave up 5 bases and J gave up 7 bases, with 21 bases separating them. Germline V gene lookup returns CDR1 MNHNY and CDR2 SVGAGI (reference sequence). This CDR3 region has 17 residues.

The rearrangement uses TRBV2 and TRBJ2-7; TRBD1 matches at 7 bases. Germline values: CDR1 SNHLY, CDR2 FYNNEI. The CDR3 consists of 15 residues. Trimming at V came to 6 bases and at J to 4 bases, leaving 12 bases not matched to a gene. CDR3 in DNA: TGTGCCAGCAGGGCTATCGGGACAGACAAATACGAGCAGTACTTC. Translation: CASRAIGTDKYEQYF.

The chain uses TRBV5-8 and TRBJ2-2; D perhaps matches TRBD1 (5 bases). V gave up 2 bases and J gave up 9 bases, with 17 bases separating them. Germline assignment: CDR1 SGHTS and CDR2 YDEGEE. CDR3 length: 15 amino acids. CDR3 nucleotides: TGTGCCAGCAGCTTTAGGGGTGGATCTCGGCGGGAGCTGTTTTTT. Its protein is CASSFRGGSRRELFF.